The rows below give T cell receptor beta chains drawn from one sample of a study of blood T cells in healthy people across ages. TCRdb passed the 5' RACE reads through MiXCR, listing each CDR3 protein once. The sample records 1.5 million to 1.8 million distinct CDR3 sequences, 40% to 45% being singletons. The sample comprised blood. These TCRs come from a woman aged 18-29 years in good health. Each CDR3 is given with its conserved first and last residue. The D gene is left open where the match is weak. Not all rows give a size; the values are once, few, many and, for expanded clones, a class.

CDR3 protein: CSARVAGSETQYF
CDR3 DNA: TGCAGTGCTAGAGTGGCGGGATCAGAGACCCAGTACTTC
D gene: NA
J gene: TRBJ2-5
clone size: once
V gene: TRBV20-1

CDR3 protein: CASSPPPGTGDTGELFF
CDR3 DNA: TGTGCCAGCAGCCCACCGCCAGGGACAGGGGACACCGGGGAGCTGTTTTTT
D gene: TRBD1
J gene: TRBJ2-2
clone size: NA
V gene: TRBV7-9

CDR3 protein: CSGSYNEQFF
CDR3 DNA: TGCAGTGGGAGTTACAATGAGCAGTTCTTC
D gene: NA
J gene: TRBJ2-1
clone size: NA
V gene: TRBV20-1

CDR3 protein: CATSDPTSSEQYF
CDR3 DNA: TGTGCCACCAGTGATCCGACTAGCTCCGAGCAGTACTTC
D gene: TRBD2
J gene: TRBJ2-7
clone size: NA
V gene: TRBV24-1

CDR3 protein: CSAKGFTEAFF
CDR3 DNA: TGCAGTGCTAAGGGGTTCACTGAAGCTTTCTTT
D gene: NA
J gene: TRBJ1-1
clone size: NA
V gene: TRBV20-1

CDR3 protein: CASSYSDIQYF
CDR3 DNA: TGTGCCAGCAGTTATTCCGACATTCAGTACTTC
D gene: NA
J gene: TRBJ2-4
clone size: few
V gene: TRBV6-2/TRBV6-3

CDR3 protein: CASSLMGHLSAYSNQPQHF
CDR3 DNA: TGTGCCAGCAGCCTAATGGGACACCTATCAGCTTATAGCAATCAGCCCCAGCATTTT
D gene: NA
J gene: TRBJ1-5
clone size: few
V gene: TRBV7-8

CDR3 protein: CASSPRDRANTEAFF
CDR3 DNA: TGTGCCAGCAGCCCCAGGGACAGGGCGAACACTGAAGCTTTCTTT
D gene: TRBD1
J gene: TRBJ1-1
clone size: NA
V gene: TRBV7-2

CDR3 protein: CASSSSWDMNTEAFF
CDR3 DNA: TGTGCCAGCAGCTCGTCTTGGGATATGAACACTGAAGCTTTCTTT
D gene: NA
J gene: TRBJ1-1
clone size: NA
V gene: TRBV11-2

CDR3 protein: CASSSYSGSYNEQYF
CDR3 DNA: TGTGCCAGCAGTTCCTATTCAGGCTCCTACAATGAGCAGTACTTC
D gene: NA
J gene: TRBJ2-7
clone size: NA
V gene: TRBV7-9

CDR3 protein: CASSHRLRMNTEAFF
CDR3 DNA: TGCGCCAGCAGCCACCGCCTCCGAATGAACACTGAAGCTTTCTTT
D gene: NA
J gene: TRBJ1-1
clone size: NA
V gene: TRBV4-1

CDR3 protein: CASSTDGGRSYEQFF
CDR3 DNA: TGTGCCAGCAGCACAGACGGGGGTCGCTCCTACGAGCAGTTCTTC
D gene: NA
J gene: TRBJ2-1
clone size: NA
V gene: TRBV11-2

CDR3 protein: CTSSYSQGATIYF
CDR3 DNA: TGTACCAGCAGTTACTCCCAGGGGGCCACCATATATTTT
D gene: TRBD1
J gene: TRBJ1-3
clone size: NA
V gene: TRBV6-5

CDR3 protein: CASRPLGLAALSATYEQYF
CDR3 DNA: TGTGCCAGCAGACCGTTAGGACTAGCGGCGTTAAGTGCAACCTACGAGCAGTACTTC
D gene: TRBD2
J gene: TRBJ2-7
clone size: NA
V gene: TRBV6-1

CDR3 protein: CAISESTGGQETQYF
CDR3 DNA: TGTGCCATCAGTGAGTCCACAGGGGGACAAGAGACCCAGTACTTC
D gene: TRBD1
J gene: TRBJ2-5
clone size: NA
V gene: TRBV10-3

CDR3 protein: CASSFTLTGLGEAFF
CDR3 DNA: TGTGCCAGCAGCTTTACGCTGACCGGACTTGGGGAAGCTTTCTTT
D gene: NA
J gene: TRBJ1-1
clone size: NA
V gene: TRBV7-2

CDR3 protein: CASSQDSIRAGGYNEQFF
CDR3 DNA: TGTGCCAGCAGCCAAGATTCAATCAGGGCGGGGGGATACAATGAGCAGTTCTTC
D gene: TRBD2
J gene: TRBJ2-1
clone size: NA
V gene: TRBV4-2

CDR3 protein: CASGLSPSGTGSQPQHF
CDR3 DNA: TGTGCTAGTGGTTTGTCTCCCTCCGGGACAGGGTCTCAGCCCCAGCATTTT
D gene: TRBD1
J gene: TRBJ1-5
clone size: NA
V gene: TRBV12-5

CDR3 protein: CATSRDGGPGKPSYEQYF
CDR3 DNA: TGTGCCACCAGCAGAGATGGGGGGCCGGGCAAACCCTCCTACGAGCAGTACTTC
D gene: NA
J gene: TRBJ2-7
clone size: NA
V gene: TRBV15

CDR3 protein: CVSSPVYNEQFF
CDR3 DNA: TGTGTCAGCAGCCCTGTCTACAATGAGCAGTTCTTC
D gene: NA
J gene: TRBJ2-1
clone size: NA
V gene: TRBV6-6

CDR3 protein: CASSYSLAGDTQYF
CDR3 DNA: TGTGCCAGCAGTTACTCATTAGCGGGGGATACGCAGTATTTT
D gene: TRBD2
J gene: TRBJ2-3
clone size: NA
V gene: TRBV6-5

CDR3 protein: CASSLEGTNNEQYF
CDR3 DNA: TGTGCCAGCAGCTTAGAGGGGACCAATAACGAGCAGTACTTC
D gene: NA
J gene: TRBJ2-7
clone size: few
V gene: TRBV7-6

CDR3 protein: CASSLGHYSYEQYF
CDR3 DNA: TGTGCCAGCAGCCTGGGACACTACTCCTACGAGCAGTACTTC
D gene: NA
J gene: TRBJ2-7
clone size: NA
V gene: TRBV7-2

CDR3 protein: CASSQVPTFGELFF
CDR3 DNA: TGCGCCAGCAGCCAAGTACCTACCTTCGGGGAGCTGTTTTTT
D gene: NA
J gene: TRBJ2-2
clone size: NA
V gene: TRBV4-1

CDR3 protein: CASSLVGLAGSTYDEQFF
CDR3 DNA: TGTGCCAGCAGCTTAGTCGGGCTAGCGGGGTCTACCTACGATGAGCAGTTCTTC
D gene: TRBD2
J gene: TRBJ2-1
clone size: NA
V gene: TRBV7-2

CDR3 protein: CASLSGSYEQYF
CDR3 DNA: TGTGCCAGCCTCTCGGGGTCCTACGAGCAGTACTTC
D gene: NA
J gene: TRBJ2-7
clone size: once
V gene: TRBV6-5

CDR3 protein: CATLRDRVQTGELFF
CDR3 DNA: TGTGCCACCCTCCGGGACAGGGTACAAACCGGGGAGCTGTTTTTT
D gene: TRBD1
J gene: TRBJ2-2
clone size: NA
V gene: TRBV24-1

CDR3 protein: CASRFSGQSSYEQYF
CDR3 DNA: TGTGCCAGCAGGTTTAGCGGGCAGAGCTCCTACGAGCAGTACTTC
D gene: TRBD2
J gene: TRBJ2-7
clone size: few
V gene: TRBV7-2

CDR3 protein: CASSLLAVNEQFF
CDR3 DNA: TGTGCCAGCAGTTTACTAGCGGTGAATGAGCAGTTCTTC
D gene: TRBD2
J gene: TRBJ2-1
clone size: many
V gene: TRBV27

CDR3 protein: CASSDRVSTPLHF
CDR3 DNA: TGCGCCAGCAGCGACAGGGTGTCAACGCCCCTCCACTTT
D gene: TRBD1
J gene: TRBJ1-6
clone size: NA
V gene: TRBV5-1

CDR3 protein: CSARHVNQETQYF
CDR3 DNA: TGCAGTGCGAGACACGTTAACCAAGAGACCCAGTACTTC
D gene: NA
J gene: TRBJ2-5
clone size: NA
V gene: TRBV20-1

CDR3 protein: CASSRLGTGRGDEQFF
CDR3 DNA: TGTGCCAGCAGCAGACTAGGGACAGGGAGGGGAGATGAGCAGTTCTTC
D gene: TRBD1
J gene: TRBJ2-1
clone size: NA
V gene: TRBV7-2

CDR3 protein: CANSPGPGAEGYTF
CDR3 DNA: TGCGCCAACAGTCCCGGGCCCGGGGCGGAAGGCTACACCTTC
D gene: NA
J gene: TRBJ1-2
clone size: NA
V gene: TRBV5-1

CDR3 protein: CSASGGRGSGANVLTF
CDR3 DNA: TGCAGTGCTAGTGGGGGCAGGGGTTCTGGGGCCAACGTCCTGACTTTC
D gene: NA
J gene: TRBJ2-6
clone size: NA
V gene: TRBV20-1

CDR3 protein: CASSPDSGSEQYF
CDR3 DNA: TGTGCCAGCAGCCCCGACAGTGGGTCCGAGCAGTACTTC
D gene: NA
J gene: TRBJ2-7
clone size: few
V gene: TRBV12-3/TRBV12-4

CDR3 protein: CASRRGLEKLFF
CDR3 DNA: TGTGCCAGCAGGAGGGGGCTTGAAAAACTGTTTTTT
D gene: TRBD1
J gene: TRBJ1-4
clone size: NA
V gene: TRBV2

CDR3 protein: CATLGGGGYTF
CDR3 DNA: TGTGCCACCCTAGGGGGGGGAGGCTACACCTTC
D gene: NA
J gene: TRBJ1-2
clone size: NA
V gene: TRBV19

CDR3 protein: CSASDRGRVSGYTF
CDR3 DNA: TGCAGTGCTTCCGACAGGGGGCGCGTATCTGGCTACACCTTC
D gene: TRBD1
J gene: TRBJ1-2
clone size: NA
V gene: TRBV20-1

CDR3 protein: CASRIGLAGGPKYNEQFF
CDR3 DNA: TGTGCCAGCAGGATCGGACTAGCGGGGGGGCCCAAGTACAATGAGCAGTTCTTC
D gene: TRBD2
J gene: TRBJ2-1
clone size: few
V gene: TRBV7-2

CDR3 protein: CASSPVRVDREKNIQYF
CDR3 DNA: TGTGCCAGCAGTCCCGTTCGAGTGGACAGGGAAAAAAACATTCAGTACTTC
D gene: TRBD1
J gene: TRBJ2-4
clone size: NA
V gene: TRBV28